This T cell receptor beta chain was identified during a study of regulatory T cells in long-lasting Graves disease. Looking at the study overall: Graves' cases, newly diagnosed, had used antithyroid drugs under 3 months. Whole-study findings and limits: Fewer public clonotypes were shared by new patients (966) than by persistent patients (2,741). Accuracy might have suffered from few samples.

This CDR3 has 15 residues. V was cut by 6 bases and J by 1 base, with 12 bases left in between. As for time point: newly diagnosed GD, antithyroid drugs for less than 3 months. Generation of the TCR library employed RNA extracted from PBMCs. iRepertoire HTBI primers and Arm-PCR of CDR3 regions built TCR beta libraries. TCRdb re-analysed the multiplex PCR reads in MiXCR, keeping a single row per CDR3 protein. Here the sample spans 250,000 to 400,000 distinct CDR3 sequences, about 20% being singletons. This clonotype was seen ten or more times. Antigen: not known. The rearrangement joins TRBV12-3 or TRBV12-4 to TRBJ2-2, with D maybe TRBD2 (6 bases). The clonotype comes from a female donor with Graves disease. The sample was peripheral blood mononuclear cells (PBMCs), taken at new diagnosis, from a patient treated with antithyroid drugs. CDR3 in amino acids: CASRAGGRNTGELFF. DNA for the CDR3: TGTGCCAGCAGGGCAGGAGGGAGGAACACCGGGGAGCTGTTTTTT.